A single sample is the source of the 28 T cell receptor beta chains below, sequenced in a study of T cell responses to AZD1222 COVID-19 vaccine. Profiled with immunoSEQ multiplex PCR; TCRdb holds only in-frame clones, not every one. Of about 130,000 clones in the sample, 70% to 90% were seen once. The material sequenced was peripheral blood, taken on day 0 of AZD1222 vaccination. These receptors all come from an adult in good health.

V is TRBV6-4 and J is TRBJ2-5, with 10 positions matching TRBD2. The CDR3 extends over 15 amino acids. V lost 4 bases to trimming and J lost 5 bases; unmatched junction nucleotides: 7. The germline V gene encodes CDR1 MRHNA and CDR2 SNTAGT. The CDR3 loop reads CASSVQRGGPETQYF. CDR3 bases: TGTGCCAGCAGTGTCCAGCGGGGGGGCCCGGAGACCCAGTACTTC.

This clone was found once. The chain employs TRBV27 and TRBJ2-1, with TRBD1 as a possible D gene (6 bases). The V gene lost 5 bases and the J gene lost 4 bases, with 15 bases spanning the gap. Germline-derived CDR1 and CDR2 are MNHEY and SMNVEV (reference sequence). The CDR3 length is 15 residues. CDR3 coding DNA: TGTGCCAGCAGTGCCCCCGGGACAAGATACAATGAGCAGTTCTTC. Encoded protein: CASSAPGTRYNEQFF.

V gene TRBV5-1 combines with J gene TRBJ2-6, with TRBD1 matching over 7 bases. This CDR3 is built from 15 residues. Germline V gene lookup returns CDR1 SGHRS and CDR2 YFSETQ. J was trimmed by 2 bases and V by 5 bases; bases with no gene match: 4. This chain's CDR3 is CASRPDRAGANVLTF. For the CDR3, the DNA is TGCGCCAGCAGACCTGACAGGGCTGGGGCCAACGTCCTGACTTTC.

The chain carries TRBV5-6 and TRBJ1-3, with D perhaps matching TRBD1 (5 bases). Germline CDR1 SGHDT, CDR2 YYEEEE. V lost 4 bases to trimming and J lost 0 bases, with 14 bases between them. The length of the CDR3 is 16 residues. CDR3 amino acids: CASSPRAGFSGNTIYF. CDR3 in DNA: TGTGCCAGCAGCCCCAGGGCGGGGTTCTCTGGAAACACCATATATTTT.

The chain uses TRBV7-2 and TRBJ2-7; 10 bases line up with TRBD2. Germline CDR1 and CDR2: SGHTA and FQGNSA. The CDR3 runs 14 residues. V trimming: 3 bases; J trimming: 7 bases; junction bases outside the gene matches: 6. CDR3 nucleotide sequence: TGTGCCAGCAGCTTGAGCGGGGGGGCGCGGGAGCAGTACTTC. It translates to CASSLSGGAREQYF.

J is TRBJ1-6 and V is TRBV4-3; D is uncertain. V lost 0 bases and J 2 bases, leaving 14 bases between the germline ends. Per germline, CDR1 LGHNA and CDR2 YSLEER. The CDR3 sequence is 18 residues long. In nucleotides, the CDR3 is TGCGCCAGCAGCCAAGACAGCCACCGGATAACCTATAATTCACCCCTCCACTTT. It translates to CASSQDSHRITYNSPLHF.

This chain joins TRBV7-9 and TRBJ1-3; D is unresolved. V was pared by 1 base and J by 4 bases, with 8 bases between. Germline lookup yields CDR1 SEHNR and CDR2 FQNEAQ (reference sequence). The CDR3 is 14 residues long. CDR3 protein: CASSLVGSGNTIYF. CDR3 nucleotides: TGTGCCAGCAGCTTAGTTGGGTCCGGAAACACCATATATTTT.

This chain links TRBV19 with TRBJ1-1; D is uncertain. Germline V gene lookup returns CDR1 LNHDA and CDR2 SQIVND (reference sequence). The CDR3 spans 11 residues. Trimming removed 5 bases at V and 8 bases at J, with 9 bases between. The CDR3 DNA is TGTGCCAGTAGTTGGAAACTAGAAGCTTTCTTT. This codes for CASSWKLEAFF.

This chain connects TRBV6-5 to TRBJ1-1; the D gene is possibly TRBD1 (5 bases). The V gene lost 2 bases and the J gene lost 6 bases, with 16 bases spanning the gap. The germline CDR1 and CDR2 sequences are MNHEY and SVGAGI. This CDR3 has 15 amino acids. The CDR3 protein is CASSYPRGVVPEAFF. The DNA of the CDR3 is TGTGCCAGCAGTTACCCCCGAGGGGTTGTGCCTGAAGCTTTCTTT.

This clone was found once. The CDR3 is CASSPLGSEQYF. Written as DNA, the CDR3 is TGTGCCAGCTCCCCCCTAGGATCCGAGCAGTACTTC. The chain employs TRBV18 and TRBJ2-7; D not resolved. Trimming cost V 6 bases and J 6 bases, with 12 bases left between them. Germline V gene data show CDR1 as KGHSH and CDR2 as LQKENI. The CDR3 spans 12 residues.

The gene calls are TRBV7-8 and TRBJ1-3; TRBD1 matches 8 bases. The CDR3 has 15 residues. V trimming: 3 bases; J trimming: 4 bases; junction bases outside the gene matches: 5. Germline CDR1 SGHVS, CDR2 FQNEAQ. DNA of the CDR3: TGTGCCAGCAGCTTCCGGACAGGGTTAGGAAACACCATATATTTT. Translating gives CASSFRTGLGNTIYF. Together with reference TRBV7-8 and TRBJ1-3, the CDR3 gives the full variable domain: GAGVSQSPRYKVAKRGQDVALRCDPISGHVSLFWYQQALGQGPEFLTYFQNEAQLDKSGLPSDRFFAERPEGSVSTLKIQRTQQEDSAVYLCASSFRTGLGNTIYFGEGSWLTVV.

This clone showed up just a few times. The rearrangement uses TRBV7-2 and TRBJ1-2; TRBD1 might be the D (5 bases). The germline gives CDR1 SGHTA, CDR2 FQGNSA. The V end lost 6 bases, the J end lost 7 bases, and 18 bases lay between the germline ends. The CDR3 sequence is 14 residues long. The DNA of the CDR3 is TGTGCCAGCAGTTTAACCGGGACGGACGCTGGCTACACCTTC. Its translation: CASSLTGTDAGYTF.

The CDR3 loop is CASSQVYTGGEQFF. The CDR3 bases are TGTGCCAGCAGCCAAGTTTATACAGGGGGTGAGCAGTTCTTC. The V gene is TRBV3-1 (or the pseudogene TRBV3-2), the J gene TRBJ2-1; the match to TRBD1 covers 8 bases. The trim removed 1 base at V and 9 bases at J, leaving 5 bases unmatched. This CDR3 is built from 14 residues. Germline V gene data show CDR1 as LGHDT and CDR2 as YNNKEL (reference sequence).

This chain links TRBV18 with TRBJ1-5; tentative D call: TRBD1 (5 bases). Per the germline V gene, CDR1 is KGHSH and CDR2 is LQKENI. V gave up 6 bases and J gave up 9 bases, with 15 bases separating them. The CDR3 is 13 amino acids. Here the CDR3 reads CASSPPGVPPQHF. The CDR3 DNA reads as TGTGCCAGCTCCCCGCCGGGGGTACCGCCCCAGCATTTT.

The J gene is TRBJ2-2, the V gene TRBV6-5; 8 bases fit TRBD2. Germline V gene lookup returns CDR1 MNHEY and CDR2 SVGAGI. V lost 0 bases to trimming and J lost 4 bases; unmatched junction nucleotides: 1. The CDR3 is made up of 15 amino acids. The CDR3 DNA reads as TGTGCCAGCAGTTACTCTAGCGGGGTCACCGGGGAGCTGTTTTTT. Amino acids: CASSYSSGVTGELFF.

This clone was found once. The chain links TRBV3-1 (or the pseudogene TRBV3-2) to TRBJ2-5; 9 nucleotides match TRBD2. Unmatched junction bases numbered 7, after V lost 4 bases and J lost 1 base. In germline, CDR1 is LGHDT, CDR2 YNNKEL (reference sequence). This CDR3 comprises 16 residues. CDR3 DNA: TGTGCCAGCAGCCCTTACAGCGGGGGGTCCCAAGAGACCCAGTACTTC. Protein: CASSPYSGGSQETQYF.

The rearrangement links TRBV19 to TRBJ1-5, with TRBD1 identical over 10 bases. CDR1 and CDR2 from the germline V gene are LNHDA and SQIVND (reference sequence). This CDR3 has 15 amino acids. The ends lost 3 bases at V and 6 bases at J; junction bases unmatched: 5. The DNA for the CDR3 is TGTGCCAGTAGTATCGAGGGGACAGGGGTTCAGCCCCAGCATTTT. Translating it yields CASSIEGTGVQPQHF.

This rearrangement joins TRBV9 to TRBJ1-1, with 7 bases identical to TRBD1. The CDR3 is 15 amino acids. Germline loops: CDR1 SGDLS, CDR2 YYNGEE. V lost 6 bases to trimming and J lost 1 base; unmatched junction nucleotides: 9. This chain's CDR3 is CASNRDSHTNTEAFF. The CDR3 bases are TGTGCCAGCAACCGGGACAGCCATACGAACACTGAAGCTTTCTTT.

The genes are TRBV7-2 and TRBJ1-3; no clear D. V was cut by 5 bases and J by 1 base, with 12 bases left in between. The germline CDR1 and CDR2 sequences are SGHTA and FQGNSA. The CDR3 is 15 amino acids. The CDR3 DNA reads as TGTGCCAGCAGCGAAGTTACAGCATCTGGAAACACCATATATTTT. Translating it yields CASSEVTASGNTIYF.

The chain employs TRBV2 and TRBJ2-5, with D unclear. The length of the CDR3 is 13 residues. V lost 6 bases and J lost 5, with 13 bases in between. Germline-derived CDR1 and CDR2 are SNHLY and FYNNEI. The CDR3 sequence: CASSRGPAETQYF. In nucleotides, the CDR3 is TGTGCCAGCAGCCGAGGTCCAGCGGAGACCCAGTACTTC.

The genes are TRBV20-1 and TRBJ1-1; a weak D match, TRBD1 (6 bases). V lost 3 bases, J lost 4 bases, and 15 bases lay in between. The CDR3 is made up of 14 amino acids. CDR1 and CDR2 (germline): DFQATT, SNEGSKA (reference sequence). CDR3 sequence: CSASNRTVFTEAFF. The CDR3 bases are TGCAGTGCTAGTAACCGGACAGTATTCACTGAAGCTTTCTTT.

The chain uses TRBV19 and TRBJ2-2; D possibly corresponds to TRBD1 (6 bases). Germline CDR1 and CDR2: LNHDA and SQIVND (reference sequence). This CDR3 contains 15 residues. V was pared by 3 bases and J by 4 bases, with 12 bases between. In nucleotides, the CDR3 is TGTGCCAGTAGTATGGCCCAGGGGAGCACCGGGGAGCTGTTTTTT. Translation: CASSMAQGSTGELFF.

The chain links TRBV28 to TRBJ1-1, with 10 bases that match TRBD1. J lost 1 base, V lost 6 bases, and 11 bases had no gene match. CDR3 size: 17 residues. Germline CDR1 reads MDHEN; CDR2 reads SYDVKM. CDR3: CASSSDRGRTGNTEAFF. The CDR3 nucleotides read TGTGCCAGCAGCTCCGACAGGGGGCGGACGGGGAACACTGAAGCTTTCTTT.

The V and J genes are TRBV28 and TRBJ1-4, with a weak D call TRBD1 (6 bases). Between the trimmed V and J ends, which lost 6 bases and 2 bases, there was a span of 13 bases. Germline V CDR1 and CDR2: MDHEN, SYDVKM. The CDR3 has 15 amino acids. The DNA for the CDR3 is TGTGCCAGCAGAACCCGGGACACCACTAATGAAAAACTGTTTTTT. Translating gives CASRTRDTTNEKLFF. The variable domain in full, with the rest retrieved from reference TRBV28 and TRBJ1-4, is DVKVTQSSRYLVKRTGEKVFLECVQDMDHENMFWYRQDPGLGLRLIYFSYDVKMKEKGDIPEGYSVSREKKERFSLILESASTNQTSMYLCASRTRDTTNEKLFFGSGTQLSVL.

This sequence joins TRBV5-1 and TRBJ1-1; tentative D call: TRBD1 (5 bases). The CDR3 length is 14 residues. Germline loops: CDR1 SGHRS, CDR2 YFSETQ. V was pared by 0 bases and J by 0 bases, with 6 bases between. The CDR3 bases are TGCGCCAGCAGCTTGGGCAGGGTGAACACTGAAGCTTTCTTT. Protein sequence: CASSLGRVNTEAFF. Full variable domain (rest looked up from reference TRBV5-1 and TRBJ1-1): KAGVTQTPRYLIKTRGQQVTLSCSPISGHRSVSWYQQTPGQGLQFLFEYFSETQRNKGNFPGRFSGRQFSNSRSEMNVSTLELGDSALYLCASSLGRVNTEAFFGQGTRLTVV.

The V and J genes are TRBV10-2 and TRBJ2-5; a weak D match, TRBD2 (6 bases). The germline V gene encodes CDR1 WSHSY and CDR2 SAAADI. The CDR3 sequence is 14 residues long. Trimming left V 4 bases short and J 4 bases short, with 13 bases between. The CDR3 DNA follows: TGCGCCAGCAGTGTCGGGGGTTCTGGAGAGACCCAGTACTTC. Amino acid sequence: CASSVGGSGETQYF.

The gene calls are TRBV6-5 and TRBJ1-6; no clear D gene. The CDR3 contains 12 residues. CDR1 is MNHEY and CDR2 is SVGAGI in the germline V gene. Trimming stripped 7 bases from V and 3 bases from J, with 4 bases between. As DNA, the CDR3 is TGTGCCAGCAAAGGCTATAATTCACCCCTCCACTTT. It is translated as CASKGYNSPLHF.

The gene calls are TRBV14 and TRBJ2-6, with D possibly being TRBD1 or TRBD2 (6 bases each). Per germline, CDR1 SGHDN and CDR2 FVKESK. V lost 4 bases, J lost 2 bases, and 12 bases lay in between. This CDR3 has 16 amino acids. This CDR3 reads CASSLTRGPGANVLTF. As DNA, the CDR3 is TGTGCCAGCAGCCTCACTCGGGGGCCTGGGGCCAACGTCCTGACTTTC.